This is a list of T cell receptor beta chains from one sample in a study of OX40 agonist ivuxolimab in advanced cancers. TCRdb's copy holds only in-frame clones and misses some; the assay was immunoSEQ multiplex PCR. The data hold about 100,000 clones, with 86% observed a single time. The material sequenced was CD4+ or CD8+ T cells sorted from blood, taken in a trial of the OX40 agonist ivuxolimab. The source is an adult with an advanced solid tumor such as melanoma, head and neck, liver or kidney cancer. CDR3s include the opening cysteine and the closing phenylalanine or tryptophan. A D gene is named only where the DNA matches it firmly. Where a row states a size, it is once, few, many or the class of an expanded clone; other rows omit it.

V gene: TRBV7-6; clone size: .; D gene: TRBD2; J gene: TRBJ2-7; CDR3 DNA: TGTGCCAGCAGTCAGCGGGAGTACTCCTCCTACGAGCAGTACTTC; CDR3 protein: CASSQREYSSYEQYF
V gene: TRBV27; clone size: .; D gene: TRBD1; J gene: TRBJ2-7; CDR3 DNA: TGTGCCAGCAGTTCCTCCGGGACAGGTAGCGAGCAGTACTTC; CDR3 protein: CASSSSGTGSEQYF
V gene: TRBV19; clone size: .; D gene: .; J gene: TRBJ2-7; CDR3 DNA: TGTGCCAGTAGTATAGAGGTGGGGAGCTCCTACGAGCAGTACTTC; CDR3 protein: CASSIEVGSSYEQYF
V gene: TRBV7-9; clone size: .; D gene: TRBD1; J gene: TRBJ2-7; CDR3 DNA: TGTGCCAGCAGCCCATTCGGGACAGGGTCTTACGAGCAGTACTTC; CDR3 protein: CASSPFGTGSYEQYF
V gene: TRBV15; clone size: .; D gene: .; J gene: TRBJ2-2; CDR3 DNA: TGTGCCACCAGCGGGGATGGGGGGGAGCTGTTTTTT; CDR3 protein: CATSGDGGELFF
V gene: TRBV5-5; clone size: once; D gene: .; J gene: TRBJ1-1; CDR3 DNA: TGTGCCAGCAGCTTGCGGGGACAGAACACTGAAGCTTTCTTT; CDR3 protein: CASSLRGQNTEAFF
V gene: TRBV7-6; clone size: .; D gene: .; J gene: TRBJ1-1; CDR3 DNA: TGTGCCAGCAGCCAAGTAAACACTGAAGCTTTCTTT; CDR3 protein: CASSQVNTEAFF
V gene: TRBV7-2; clone size: .; D gene: TRBD2; J gene: TRBJ2-5; CDR3 DNA: TGTGCCAGCAGCTCGAGCGGACTAGCGGGAGAGGCCCAGTACTTC; CDR3 protein: CASSSSGLAGEAQYF
V gene: TRBV5-1; clone size: .; D gene: .; J gene: TRBJ1-1; CDR3 DNA: TGCGCCAGCAGATGGCAGGGGCACACTGAAGCTTTCTTT; CDR3 protein: CASRWQGHTEAFF
V gene: TRBV7-7; clone size: .; D gene: TRBD2; J gene: TRBJ2-3; CDR3 DNA: TGTGCTAGCAGCCCACTAGCGGGGGGGCCTACTTCTAGCACAGATACGCAGTATTTT; CDR3 protein: CASSPLAGGPTSSTDTQYF
V gene: TRBV13; clone size: .; D gene: .; J gene: TRBJ1-1; CDR3 DNA: TGTGCCAGCAGCTTAGGTTCAGGGGACGAAGCTTTCTTT; CDR3 protein: CASSLGSGDEAFF
V gene: TRBV7-9; clone size: few; D gene: TRBD2; J gene: TRBJ2-7; CDR3 DNA: TGTGCCAGCAGCCGGGGGGTAGCGGGAGGTTCGGCCTACGAGCAGTACTTC; CDR3 protein: CASSRGVAGGSAYEQYF
V gene: TRBV6-1; clone size: .; D gene: .; J gene: TRBJ2-2; CDR3 DNA: TGTGCCAGCCATAATAGCAAGGTTAACACCGGGGAGCTGTTTTTT; CDR3 protein: CASHNSKVNTGELFF
V gene: TRBV5-5; clone size: .; D gene: TRBD2; J gene: TRBJ2-3; CDR3 DNA: TGTGCCAGCAGCTTGGCCGGGAGGGTTGAAAATACGCAGTATTTT; CDR3 protein: CASSLAGRVENTQYF
V gene: TRBV6-5; clone size: .; D gene: .; J gene: TRBJ1-1; CDR3 DNA: TGTGCCAGCAGTTACTCAGGGATCGTGAACACTGAAGCTTTCTTT; CDR3 protein: CASSYSGIVNTEAFF